The clone carrying this T cell receptor beta chain was counted many times. Antigen: not known. Time point described: sample taken at primary tumor resection. This sample was included in a study of spatial heterogeneity in lung cancer. This CDR3 region has 14 residues. Germline CDR1 is SNHLY and CDR2 is FYNNEI. Trimming took 6 bases from V and 12 from J; bases not matched to a gene: 13. TCRdb analysed the 5' RACE reads with MiXCR anew, one entry per CDR3 protein. Of about 100,000 distinct CDR3 sequences in the sample, around 4.8% are singletons; the top ten hold less than 25%. Findings and caveats of the study: Counts that tracked tumor mutation counts were those of expanded intratumoral alpha and beta TCRs.

The V call is TRBV2, the J call TRBJ2-7, with TRBD2 matching 11 bases. The sample was lung tumor tissue, taken at surgery. This TCR was recovered from a male donor with early-stage non-small cell lung cancer. The CDR3 is CASSGETSGTSLYF. CDR3 in DNA: TGTGCCAGCAGCGGAGAGACTAGCGGGACGTCTCTGTACTTC.